This T cell receptor beta chain is drawn from a study of T-cell reconstitution after alpha-beta-depleted transplantation in children. The CDR3 sequence is 13 residues long. The V end lost 3 bases, the J end lost 3 bases, and 9 bases lay between the germline ends. The germline CDR1 and CDR2 sequences are SGHRS and YFSETQ. Unique molecular identifiers were incorporated into the prepared TCRbeta library. TCRdb re-analysed the PCR reads in MiXCR, keeping a single row per CDR3 protein. Of 500,000 or so distinct CDR3 sequences listed, 30% to 35% are singletons. The chain joins TRBV5-1 to TRBJ1-1, with D possibly matching TRBD1 (6 bases). The sequences come from PBMCs from the stem cell graft donor, collected from the stem cell graft. This receptor was obtained from a human donor who donated a stem cell graft to a child with aplastic anemia. The CDR3 spells CASSSDSYTEAFF. CDR3 nucleotide sequence: TGCGCCAGCAGCTCGGACAGCTACACTGAAGCTTTCTTT. The full variable domain, completed using reference TRBV5-1 and TRBJ1-1, is KAGVTQTPRYLIKTRGQQVTLSCSPISGHRSVSWYQQTPGQGLQFLFEYFSETQRNKGNFPGRFSGRQFSNSRSEMNVSTLELGDSALYLCASSSDSYTEAFFGQGTRLTVV.